This T cell receptor beta chain was identified during a study of shared clonotypes between healthy human individuals. Assay used: immunoSEQ multiplex PCR; TCRdb lists only in-frame clones, some missing. The sample records about 680,000 clones, roughly 73% being singletons. Details on this clone: The antigen is not known.

The study's findings and limits: It was the few donors that limited the genetic and exposure-history diversity represented.

Sequences were obtained from memory CD4+ T cells sorted from blood. The subset denotes: CD45RA-negative fraction. The source is a woman aged 25 to 39 in good health.

CDR3: CASSQDSRGASFYGYTF. In DNA, the CDR3 is TGCGCCAGCAGCCAAGATTCCCGCGGGGCGAGCTTCTATGGCTACACCTTC. The J gene is TRBJ1-2, the V gene TRBV4-1, with D possibly TRBD1 on 5 matching bases. Trimming cost V 0 bases and J 4 bases, with 18 bases left between them. This CDR3 comprises 17 residues. Germline CDR1 reads MGHRA; CDR2 reads YSYEKL.